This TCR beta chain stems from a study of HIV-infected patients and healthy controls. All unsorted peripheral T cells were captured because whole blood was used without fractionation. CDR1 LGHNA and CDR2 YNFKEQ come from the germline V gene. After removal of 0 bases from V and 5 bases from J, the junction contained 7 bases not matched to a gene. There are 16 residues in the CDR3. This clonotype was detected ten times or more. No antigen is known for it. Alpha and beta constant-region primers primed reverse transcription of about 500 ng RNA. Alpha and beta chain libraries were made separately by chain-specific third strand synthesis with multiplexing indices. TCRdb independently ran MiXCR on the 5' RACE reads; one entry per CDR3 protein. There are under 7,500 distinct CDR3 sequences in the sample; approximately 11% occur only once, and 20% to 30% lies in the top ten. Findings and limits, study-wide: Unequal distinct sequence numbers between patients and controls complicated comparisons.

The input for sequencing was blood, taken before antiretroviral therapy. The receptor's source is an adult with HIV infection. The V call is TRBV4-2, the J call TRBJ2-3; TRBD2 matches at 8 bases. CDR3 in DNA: TGTGCCAGCAGCCAAGAATCTACTAGCGGCGGAGATACGCAGTATTTT. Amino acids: CASSQESTSGGDTQYF.